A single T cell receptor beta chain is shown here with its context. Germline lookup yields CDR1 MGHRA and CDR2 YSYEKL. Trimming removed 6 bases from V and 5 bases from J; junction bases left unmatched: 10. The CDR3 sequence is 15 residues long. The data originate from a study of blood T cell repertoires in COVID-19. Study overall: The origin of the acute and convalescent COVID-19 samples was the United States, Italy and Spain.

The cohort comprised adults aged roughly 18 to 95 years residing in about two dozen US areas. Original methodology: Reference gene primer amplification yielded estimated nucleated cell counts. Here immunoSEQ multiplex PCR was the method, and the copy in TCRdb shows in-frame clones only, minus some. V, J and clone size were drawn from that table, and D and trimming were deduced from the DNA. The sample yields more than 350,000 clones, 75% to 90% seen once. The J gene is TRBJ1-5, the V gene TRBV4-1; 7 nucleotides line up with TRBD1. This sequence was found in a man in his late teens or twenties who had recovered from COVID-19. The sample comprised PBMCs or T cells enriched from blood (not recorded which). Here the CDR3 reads CASRSYDRADQPQHF. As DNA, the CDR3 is TGCGCCAGCAGATCGTATGACAGGGCCGATCAGCCCCAGCATTTT.